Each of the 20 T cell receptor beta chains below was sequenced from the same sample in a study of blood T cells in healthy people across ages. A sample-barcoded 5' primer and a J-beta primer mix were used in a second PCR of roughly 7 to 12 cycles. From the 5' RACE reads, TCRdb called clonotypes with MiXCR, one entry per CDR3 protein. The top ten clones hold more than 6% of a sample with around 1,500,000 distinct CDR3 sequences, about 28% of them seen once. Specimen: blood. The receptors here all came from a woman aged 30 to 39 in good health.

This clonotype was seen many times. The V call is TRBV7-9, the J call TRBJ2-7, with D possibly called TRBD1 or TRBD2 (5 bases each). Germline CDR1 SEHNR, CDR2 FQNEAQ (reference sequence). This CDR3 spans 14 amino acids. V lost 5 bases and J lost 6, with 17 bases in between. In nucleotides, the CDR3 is TGTGCCAGCAGCCGCCCAGGGAGAACTGCCGAGCAGTACTTC. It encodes CASSRPGRTAEQYF. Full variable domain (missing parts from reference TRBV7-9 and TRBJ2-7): DTGVSQNPRHKITKRGQNVTFRCDPISEHNRLYWYRQTLGQGPEFLTYFQNEAQLEKSRLLSDRFSAERPKGSFSTLEIQRTEQGDSAMYLCASSRPGRTAEQYFGPGTRLTVT.

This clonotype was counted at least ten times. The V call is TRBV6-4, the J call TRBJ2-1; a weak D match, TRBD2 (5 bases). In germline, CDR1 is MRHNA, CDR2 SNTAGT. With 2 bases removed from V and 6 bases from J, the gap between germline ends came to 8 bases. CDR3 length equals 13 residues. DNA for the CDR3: TGTGCCAGCAGTGACCGGGGTACCAATGAGCAGTTCTTC. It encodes CASSDRGTNEQFF.

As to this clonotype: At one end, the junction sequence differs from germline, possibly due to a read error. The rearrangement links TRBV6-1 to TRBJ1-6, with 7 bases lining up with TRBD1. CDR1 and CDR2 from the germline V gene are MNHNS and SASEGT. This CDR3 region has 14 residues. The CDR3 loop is CASSGTGGNSPRHF. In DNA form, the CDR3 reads TGTGCCAGCAGTGGGACAGGAGGTAATTCACCCCGCCACTTT.

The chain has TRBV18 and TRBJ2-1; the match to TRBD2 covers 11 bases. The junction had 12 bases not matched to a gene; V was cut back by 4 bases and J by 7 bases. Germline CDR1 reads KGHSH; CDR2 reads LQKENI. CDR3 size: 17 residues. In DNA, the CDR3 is TGTGCCAGCTCACACACGAGTAGCGGGGGGGCCCCGAATGAGCAGTTCTTC. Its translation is CASSHTSSGGAPNEQFF.

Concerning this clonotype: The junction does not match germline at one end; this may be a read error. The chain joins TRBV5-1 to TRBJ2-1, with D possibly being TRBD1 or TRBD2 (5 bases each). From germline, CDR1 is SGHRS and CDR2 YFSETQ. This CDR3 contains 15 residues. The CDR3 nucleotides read TGCGCCAGCAGCTTGGTGGGGGTCAAGTACAATAAGCAGTTCTTC. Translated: CASSLVGVKYNKQFF.

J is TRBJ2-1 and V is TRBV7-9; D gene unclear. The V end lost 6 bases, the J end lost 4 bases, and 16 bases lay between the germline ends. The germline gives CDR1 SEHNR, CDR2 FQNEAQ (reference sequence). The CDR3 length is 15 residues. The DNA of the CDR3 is TGTGCCAGCAGTTCTACCCCCGGAAAATACAATGAGCAGTTCTTC. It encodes CASSSTPGKYNEQFF.

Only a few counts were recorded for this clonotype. CDR3 nucleotides: TGTGCCAGCAGTTCCACAGGGGGCGTTAGGGCAAGGGATGGCTACACCTTC. Residues: CASSSTGGVRARDGYTF. V gene TRBV12-3 or TRBV12-4 combines with J gene TRBJ1-2; 9 bases match TRBD1. This CDR3 comprises 17 residues. The V and J ends lost 4 bases and 6 bases, in that order; junction bases with no gene match: 15.

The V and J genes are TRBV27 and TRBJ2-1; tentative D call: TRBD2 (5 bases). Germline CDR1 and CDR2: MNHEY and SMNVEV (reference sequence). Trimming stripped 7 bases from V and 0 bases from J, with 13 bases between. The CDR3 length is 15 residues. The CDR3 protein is CASTFRGSSYNEQFF. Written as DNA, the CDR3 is TGTGCCAGCACCTTCCGGGGAAGCTCCTACAATGAGCAGTTCTTC.

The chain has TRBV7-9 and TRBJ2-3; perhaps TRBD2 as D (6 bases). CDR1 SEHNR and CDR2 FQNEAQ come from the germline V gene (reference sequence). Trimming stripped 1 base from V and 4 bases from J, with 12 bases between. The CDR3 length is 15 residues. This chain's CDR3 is CASSLGEAGSDTQYF. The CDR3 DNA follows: TGTGCCAGCAGCTTAGGAGAGGCGGGGTCAGATACGCAGTATTTT.

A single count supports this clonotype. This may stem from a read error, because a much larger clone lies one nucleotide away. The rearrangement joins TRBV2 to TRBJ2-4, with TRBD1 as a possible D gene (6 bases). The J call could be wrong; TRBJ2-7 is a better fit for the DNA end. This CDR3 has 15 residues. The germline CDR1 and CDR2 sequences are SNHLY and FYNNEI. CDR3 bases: TGTGCCAGCAGCGAAAAGACAGGAAGGTCCTACGAGCAGTACTTC. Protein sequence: CASSEKTGRSYEQYF.

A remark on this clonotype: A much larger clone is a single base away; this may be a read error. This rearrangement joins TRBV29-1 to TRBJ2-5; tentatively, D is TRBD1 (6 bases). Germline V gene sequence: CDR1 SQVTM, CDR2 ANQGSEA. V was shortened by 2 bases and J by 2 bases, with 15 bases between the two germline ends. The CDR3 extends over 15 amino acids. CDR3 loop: CSVESVDSIQETQYF. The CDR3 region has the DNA TGCAGCGTTGAATCGGTGGACAGCATTCAAGAGACCCAGTACTTC.

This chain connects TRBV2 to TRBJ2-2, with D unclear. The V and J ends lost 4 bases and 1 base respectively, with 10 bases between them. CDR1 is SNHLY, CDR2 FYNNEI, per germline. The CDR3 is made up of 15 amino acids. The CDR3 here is CASSGLFENTGELFF. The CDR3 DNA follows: TGTGCCAGCAGTGGGTTATTCGAGAACACCGGGGAGCTGTTTTTT.

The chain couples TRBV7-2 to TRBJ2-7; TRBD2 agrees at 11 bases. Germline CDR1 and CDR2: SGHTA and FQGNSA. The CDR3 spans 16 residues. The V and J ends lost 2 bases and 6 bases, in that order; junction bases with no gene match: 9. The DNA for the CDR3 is TGTGCCAGCAGCTTAACTAGCGGGAGAGGGGCCCGCGAGCAGTACTTC. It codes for CASSLTSGRGAREQYF.

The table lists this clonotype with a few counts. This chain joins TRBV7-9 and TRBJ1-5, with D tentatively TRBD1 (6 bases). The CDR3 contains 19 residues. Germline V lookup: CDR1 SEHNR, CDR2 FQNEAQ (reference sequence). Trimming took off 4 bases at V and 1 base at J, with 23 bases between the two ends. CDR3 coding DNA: TGTGCCAGCAGCTCAACCAGCCGGGACATCCAAGGGAGCAATCAGCCCCAGCATTTT. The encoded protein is CASSSTSRDIQGSNQPQHF. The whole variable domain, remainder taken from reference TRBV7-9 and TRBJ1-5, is DTGVSQNPRHKITKRGQNVTFRCDPISEHNRLYWYRQTLGQGPEFLTYFQNEAQLEKSRLLSDRFSAERPKGSFSTLEIQRTEQGDSAMYLCASSSTSRDIQGSNQPQHFGDGTRLSIL.

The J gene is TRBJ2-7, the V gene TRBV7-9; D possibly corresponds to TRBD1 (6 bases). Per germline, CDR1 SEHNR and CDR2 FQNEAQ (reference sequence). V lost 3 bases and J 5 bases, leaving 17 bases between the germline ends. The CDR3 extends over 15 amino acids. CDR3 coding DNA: TGTGCCAGCAGCTTGACTGACAGGTCCGGGGACGAGCAGTACTTC. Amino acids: CASSLTDRSGDEQYF.

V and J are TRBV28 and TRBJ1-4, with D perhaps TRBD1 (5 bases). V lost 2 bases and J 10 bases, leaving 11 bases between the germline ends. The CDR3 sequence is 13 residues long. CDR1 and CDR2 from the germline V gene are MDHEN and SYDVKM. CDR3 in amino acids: CASSLPGRGKLFF. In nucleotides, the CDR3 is TGTGCCAGCAGTTTACCGGGACGGGGAAAACTGTTTTTT.

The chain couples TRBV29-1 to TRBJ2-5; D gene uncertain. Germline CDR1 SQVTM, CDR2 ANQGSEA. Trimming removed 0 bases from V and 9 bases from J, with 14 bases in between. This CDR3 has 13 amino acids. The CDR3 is CSVEDPGFGAQYF. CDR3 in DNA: TGCAGCGTTGAAGATCCTGGGTTTGGGGCCCAGTACTTC.

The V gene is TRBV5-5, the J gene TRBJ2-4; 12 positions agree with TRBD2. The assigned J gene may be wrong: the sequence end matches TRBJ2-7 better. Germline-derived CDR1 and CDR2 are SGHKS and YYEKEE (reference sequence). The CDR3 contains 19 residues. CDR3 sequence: CASSLGPLAGGVGGYEQYF. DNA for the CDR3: TGTGCCAGCAGCTTGGGTCCTCTAGCGGGAGGGGTCGGTGGGTACGAGCAGTACTTC.

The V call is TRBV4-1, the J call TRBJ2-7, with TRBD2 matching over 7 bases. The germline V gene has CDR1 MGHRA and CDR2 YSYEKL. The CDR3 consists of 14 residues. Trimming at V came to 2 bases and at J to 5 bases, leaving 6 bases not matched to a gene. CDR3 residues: CASSQQGGKNEQYF. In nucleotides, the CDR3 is TGCGCCAGCAGCCAACAGGGAGGGAAAAACGAGCAGTACTTC.

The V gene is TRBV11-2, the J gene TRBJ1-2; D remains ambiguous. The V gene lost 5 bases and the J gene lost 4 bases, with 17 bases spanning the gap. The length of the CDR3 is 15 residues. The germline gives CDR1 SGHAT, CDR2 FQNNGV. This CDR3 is CASSISTGSPYGYTF. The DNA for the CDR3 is TGTGCCAGCAGCATTTCTACGGGGTCGCCCTATGGCTACACCTTC.